In its sample, the clone carrying this TCR beta chain was seen a few times. The data derive from a study of blood T cell repertoires in COVID-19. Overall study context: The analysed material was cDNA or gDNA that came from T cells, B-cell-depleted T cells, or PBMCs.

The germline gives CDR1 WSHSY, CDR2 SAAADI. Deletions cut 2 bases from V and 5 bases from J, with 9 bases between. The CDR3 loop spans 13 amino acids. Patients at the Seattle site were enrolled during active infection and followed longitudinally. The authors' processing: Using reference gene primer amplification, nucleated cell counts were estimated. The protocol was immunoSEQ multiplex PCR, while the TCRdb copy is restricted to in-frame clones and leaves out a portion. That table furnishes V, J and clone size, whereas the DNA furnished D and trimming. Of 150,000 to 200,000 clones listed, 80% to 90% are singletons.

The sample was peripheral blood. The receptor was derived from a woman between 70 and 85 years old with COVID-19, enrolled during active disease. The chain employs TRBV10-2 and TRBJ1-2; unclear D gene. Here the CDR3 DNA reads TGCGCCAGCAGTGAGATTGTACATTATGGCTACACCTTC. This codes for CASSEIVHYGYTF.